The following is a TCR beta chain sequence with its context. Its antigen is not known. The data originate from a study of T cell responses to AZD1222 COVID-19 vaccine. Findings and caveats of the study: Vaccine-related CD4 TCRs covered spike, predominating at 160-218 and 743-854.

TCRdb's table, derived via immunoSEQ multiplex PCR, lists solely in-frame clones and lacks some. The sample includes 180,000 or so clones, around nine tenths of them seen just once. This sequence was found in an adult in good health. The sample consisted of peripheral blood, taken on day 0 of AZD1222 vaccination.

The CDR3 spells CASSVSGTVNIQYF. The CDR3 nucleotides are TGTGCCAGCAGCGTTTCCGGGACAGTTAACATTCAGTACTTC. V is TRBV5-4 and J is TRBJ2-4, with 7 bases aligning to TRBD1. Germline-derived CDR1 and CDR2 are SGHNT and YYREEE (reference sequence). The CDR3 has 14 amino acids. V trimming: 4 bases; J trimming: 7 bases; junction bases outside the gene matches: 8. Filled out from reference TRBV5-4 and TRBJ2-4, the complete variable domain reads ETGVTQSPTHLIKTRGQQVTLRCSSQSGHNTVSWYQQALGQGPQFIFQYYREEENGRGNFPPRFSGLQFPNYSSELNVNALELDDSALYLCASSVSGTVNIQYFGAGTRLSVL.